These 21 T cell receptor beta chains originate from one sample sequenced in a study of CD8 T cells in Susac syndrome. Reverse transcription of 0.5 to 1 ug RNA was performed with random hexamers. TCRdb itself ran the immunoSEQ multiplex PCR reads through MiXCR, one entry per CDR3 protein. The table includes approximately 100,000 distinct CDR3 sequences, roughly 95% detected once. The sequenced sample was CD4+ T cells from PBMCs. The receptors originated from a human donor in good health.

J is TRBJ2-5 and V is TRBV5-1, with unresolved D. Germline V gene data show CDR1 as SGHRS and CDR2 as YFSETQ. This CDR3 is built from 13 residues. V was shortened by 5 bases and J by 4 bases, with 12 bases between the two germline ends. The CDR3: CASSSPPRETQYF. The CDR3 DNA reads as TGCGCCAGCAGTAGTCCCCCAAGAGAGACCCAGTACTTC.

The CDR3 region has the DNA TGTGCCAGCAGTAACAGGGCTGGGAGCAATCAGCCCCAGCATTTT. Translated: CASSNRAGSNQPQHF. The V and J genes are TRBV28 and TRBJ1-5, with D perhaps TRBD1 (6 bases). Trimming removed 5 bases at V and 1 base at J, with 12 bases between. The CDR3 sequence is 15 residues long. CDR1 and CDR2 (germline): MDHEN, SYDVKM.

The J gene is TRBJ2-5, the V gene TRBV5-1; D possibly corresponds to TRBD1 (5 bases). The CDR3 has 16 amino acids. Trimming pared 0 bases from V and 4 bases from J, leaving 16 bases between. Germline V gene lookup returns CDR1 SGHRS and CDR2 YFSETQ. The CDR3: CASSLVGAARGETQYF. The CDR3 nucleotides are TGCGCCAGCAGCTTGGTTGGGGCGGCAAGAGGAGAGACCCAGTACTTC.

The V and J genes are TRBV14 and TRBJ2-7; D remains unclear. Germline V gives CDR1 SGHDN, CDR2 FVKESK. The CDR3 has 16 amino acids. V lost 2 bases, J lost 2 bases, and 16 bases lay in between. CDR3 DNA: TGTGCCAGCAGCCAATTTGTTTCTACTGGGGCCTACGAGCAGTACTTC. It specifies CASSQFVSTGAYEQYF.

V is TRBV29-1 and J is TRBJ2-2, with D unclear. The germline V gene encodes CDR1 SQVTM and CDR2 ANQGSEA. The CDR3 consists of 16 residues. The germline V and J ends were trimmed by 5 bases and 0 bases, with 16 bases remaining between them. The CDR3 here is CSVQNPGLPNTGELFF. CDR3 nucleotides: TGCAGCGTTCAAAACCCCGGGCTTCCGAACACCGGGGAGCTGTTTTTT.

This chain uses TRBV18 with TRBJ1-2; weak D call: TRBD1 (6 bases). Germline V gene lookup returns CDR1 KGHSH and CDR2 LQKENI. The CDR3 covers 15 residues. The V and J ends lost 3 bases and 5 bases respectively, with 16 bases between them. The chain's CDR3 is CASSPAGAKGYGYTF. The CDR3 DNA is TGTGCCAGCTCACCGGCAGGGGCAAAAGGGTATGGCTACACCTTC. The whole variable domain, remainder taken from reference TRBV18 and TRBJ1-2, is NAGVMQNPRHLVRRRGQEARLRCSPMKGHSHVYWYRQLPEEGLKFMVYLQKENIIDESGMPKERFSAEFPKEGPSILRIQQVVRGDSAAYFCASSPAGAKGYGYTFGSGTRLTVV.

This chain uses TRBV29-1 with TRBJ1-1; D unclear. The CDR3 runs to 12 residues. The V end was cut by 4 bases, the J end by 2 bases, with 8 bases between. Germline assignment: CDR1 SQVTM and CDR2 ANQGSEA. The CDR3 bases are TGCAGCGTTGTGGAGGGAAACACTGAAGCTTTCTTT. Translation gives CSVVEGNTEAFF.

V usage is TRBV12-3 or TRBV12-4 and J usage is TRBJ2-7; D not resolved. This CDR3 has 11 residues. Trimming took 5 bases from V and 6 from J, leaving 8 bases between them. The CDR3: CASSEGREQYF. CDR3 nucleotides: TGTGCCAGCAGTGAAGGGCGCGAGCAGTACTTC.

The chain is built from TRBV3-1 and TRBJ2-2; D gene uncertain. In germline, CDR1 is LGHDT, CDR2 YNNKEL (reference sequence). This CDR3 is built from 11 residues. With 6 bases removed from V and 6 bases from J, the gap between germline ends came to 5 bases. The CDR3 DNA sequence: TGTGCCAGCAGACTTTCCGGGGAGCTGTTTTTT. Protein sequence: CASRLSGELFF.

This clonotype came up once. The chain has TRBV27 and TRBJ2-7; 11 bases are a match to TRBD2. This CDR3 is built from 13 residues. Germline CDR1 MNHEY, CDR2 SMNVEV (reference sequence). Trimming at V came to 5 bases and at J to 4 bases, leaving 1 base not matched to a gene. CDR3 sequence: CASSRLAGYEQYF. DNA for the CDR3: TGTGCCAGCAGTCGACTAGCGGGATACGAGCAGTACTTC.

The chain is built from TRBV6-2 or TRBV6-3 and TRBJ1-1, with 7 bases fitting TRBD1. The junction had 5 bases not matched to a gene; V was cut back by 6 bases and J by 1 base. The germline gives CDR1 MNHEY, CDR2 SVGEGT. CDR3 length: 14 amino acids. The CDR3 DNA is TGTGCCAGCAGAAGACAGGGTGGGAACACTGAAGCTTTCTTT. Encoded protein: CASRRQGGNTEAFF.

The chain is built from TRBV9 and TRBJ1-1; D call uncertain. Trimming removed 6 bases from V and 4 bases from J, with 10 bases in between. CDR3 length: 12 amino acids. Per the germline V gene, CDR1 is SGDLS and CDR2 is YYNGEE. In nucleotides, the CDR3 is TGTGCCAGCAAACCGGTGGGCACTGAAGCTTTCTTT. Protein: CASKPVGTEAFF.

The chain combines TRBV28 with TRBJ2-6; tentative D call: TRBD1 (6 bases). Germline V gene lookup returns CDR1 MDHEN and CDR2 SYDVKM. Trimming took off 4 bases at V and 2 bases at J, with 9 bases between the two ends. The CDR3 totals 15 residues. CDR3 DNA sequence: TGTGCCAGCAGTTCTCCAGGGGCTGGGGCCAACGTCCTGACTTTC. Protein: CASSSPGAGANVLTF.

The gene calls are TRBV23-1 and TRBJ2-2; D tentatively fits TRBD1 or TRBD2 (5 bases each). TRBV23-1 is an ORF; its function is uncertain. The CDR3 is 13 residues long. Trimming removed 8 bases from V and 0 bases from J, with 7 bases in between. CDR3 nucleotide sequence: TGCGCCAGCGGGACGGCGAACACCGGGGAGCTGTTTTTT. Translating gives CASGTANTGELFF.

The chain has TRBV9 and TRBJ2-7; the match to TRBD2 covers 8 bases. The germline V gene encodes CDR1 SGDLS and CDR2 YYNGEE. This CDR3 has 15 amino acids. With V trimmed by 0 bases and J by 2 bases, 4 bases remained unmatched. CDR3: CASSVAAGGPYEQYF. DNA for the CDR3: TGTGCCAGCAGCGTAGCGGCGGGGGGCCCCTACGAGCAGTACTTC.

The chain employs TRBV29-1 and TRBJ2-2; D tentatively reads TRBD1 or TRBD2 (5 bases each). The CDR3 sequence is 15 residues long. The V gene's germline CDR1 is SQVTM and CDR2 ANQGSEA. The V gene lost 3 bases and the J gene lost 4 bases, with 15 bases spanning the gap. CDR3 in DNA: TGCAGCGTTGATGGTCCGGGACCGTTCACCGGGGAGCTGTTTTTT. This gives the protein CSVDGPGPFTGELFF.

This clonotype was seen once. The J gene is TRBJ2-7, the V gene TRBV4-1, with D perhaps matching TRBD1 or TRBD2 (5 bases each). The CDR3 has 16 amino acids. Looked up from germline, CDR1 is MGHRA and CDR2 is YSYEKL. The ends were cut back, 4 bases at V and 0 bases at J, with 16 bases in the middle. The CDR3 DNA sequence: TGCGCCAGCAGCCCCCCTGGGACCGCGGCCTCCTACGAGCAGTACTTC. Its translation: CASSPPGTAASYEQYF.

V and J are TRBV7-2 and TRBJ2-5, with a possible D match to TRBD1 (6 bases). This CDR3 has 15 residues. Between the trimmed V and J ends, which lost 5 bases and 4 bases, there was a span of 17 bases. Germline V gene lookup returns CDR1 SGHTA and CDR2 FQGNSA. The CDR3 nucleotides are TGTGCCAGCAGCGCCTTCCCCAGGGGTTCAGAGACCCAGTACTTC. Translated, it gives CASSAFPRGSETQYF.

The chain couples TRBV5-1 to TRBJ2-7; 9 positions agree with TRBD1. From germline, CDR1 is SGHRS and CDR2 YFSETQ. V dropped 4 bases and J dropped 5; count of bases not matched to a gene: 7. This CDR3 has 14 amino acids. The CDR3 protein is CASSVDRGSDEQYF. The DNA for the CDR3 is TGCGCCAGCAGCGTGGACAGGGGATCAGACGAGCAGTACTTC.

In its sample, this clonotype was seen once. V and J are TRBV12-3 or TRBV12-4 and TRBJ1-5; tentatively, D is TRBD1 (5 bases). V shed 6 bases and J shed 3 bases, with 15 bases lying between them. The CDR3 has 15 amino acids. This chain's CDR3 is CASRQDTLINQPQHF. The CDR3 DNA follows: TGTGCCAGCAGGCAGGACACCCTAATCAATCAGCCCCAGCATTTT.

The CDR3 DNA sequence: TGTGCCAGCAGTCCCAGGGAGACAGGAGTATACGGCTACACCTTC. Protein product: CASSPRETGVYGYTF. The rearrangement links TRBV6-1 to TRBJ1-2, with D possibly matching TRBD1 (6 bases). The CDR3 runs 15 residues. Deletions cut 5 bases from V and 8 bases from J, with 21 bases between. Germline V lookup: CDR1 MNHNS, CDR2 SASEGT.